The 3 T cell receptor beta chains below all came from one sample that was sequenced in a study of shared clonotypes between healthy human individuals (dated by TCRdb to 2019 to 2021). Library preparation employed the immunoSEQ multiplex PCR assay. In TCRdb, the immuneACCESS table is reduced to in-frame sequences with V and J assigned. These tables do not hold every clone; where another copy was compared, an unresolved V gene accounts for under half, and the others remain unexplained. The sample records fewer than 3 million clones, 80% to 95% of which are singletons. Jointly, the top ten make up about 0.41% of the sample. The sequencing input was naive CD4+ T cells from PBMCs. The meaning of the sample's cell subset or site label: CD45RA+ positively selected. All receptors derive from a man aged 18 to 29 in good health. Some clones in this sample may be carry-over from other donors' samples.

V is TRBV10-3 and J is TRBJ2-7; 7 positions agree with TRBD1. V trimming: 4 bases; J trimming: 2 bases; junction bases outside the gene matches: 8. CDR3 length: 15 residues. Germline V CDR1 and CDR2: ENHRY, SYGVKD. CDR3 loop: CAISGKQGPPYEQYF. The CDR3 nucleotides are TGTGCCATCAGTGGGAAACAGGGGCCTCCCTACGAGCAGTACTTC.

This chain uses TRBV28 with TRBJ1-5, with D uncertain. V lost 6 bases and J 3 bases, leaving 12 bases between the germline ends. CDR3 length: 14 residues. From germline, CDR1 is MDHEN and CDR2 SYDVKM. The CDR3 region has the DNA TGTGCCAGCAGCCCCGACGGATCCAATCAGCCCCAGCATTTT. Its translation is CASSPDGSNQPQHF.

The chain recombines TRBV5-1 with TRBJ1-1, with D possibly matching TRBD1 (6 bases). Per germline, CDR1 SGHRS and CDR2 YFSETQ. Trimming took 4 bases from V and 1 from J, leaving 20 bases between them. This CDR3 has 17 amino acids. This CDR3 is CASSLGPQGIGNTEAFF. For the CDR3, the DNA is TGCGCCAGCAGCCTGGGACCCCAGGGGATAGGGAACACTGAAGCTTTCTTT.